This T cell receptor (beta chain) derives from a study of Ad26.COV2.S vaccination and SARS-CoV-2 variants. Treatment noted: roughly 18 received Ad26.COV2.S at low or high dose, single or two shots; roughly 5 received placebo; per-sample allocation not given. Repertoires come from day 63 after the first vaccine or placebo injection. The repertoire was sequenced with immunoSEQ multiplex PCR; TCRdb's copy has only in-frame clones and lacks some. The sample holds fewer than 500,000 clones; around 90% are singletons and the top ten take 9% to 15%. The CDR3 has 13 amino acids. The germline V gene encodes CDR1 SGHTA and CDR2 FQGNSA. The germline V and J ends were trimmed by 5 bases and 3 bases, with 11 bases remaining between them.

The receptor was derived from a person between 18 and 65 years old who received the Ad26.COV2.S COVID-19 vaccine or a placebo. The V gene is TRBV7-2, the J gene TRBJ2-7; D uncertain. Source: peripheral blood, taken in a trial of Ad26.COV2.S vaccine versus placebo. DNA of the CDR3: TGTGCCAGCAGCGACCCGACCCACTACGAGCAGTACTTC. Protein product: CASSDPTHYEQYF. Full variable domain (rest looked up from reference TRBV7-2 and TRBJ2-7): GAGVSQSPSNKVTEKGKDVELRCDPISGHTALYWYRQSLGQGLEFLIYFQGNSAPDKSGLPSDRFSAERTGGSVSTLTIQRTQQEDSAVYLCASSDPTHYEQYFGPGTRLTVT.